This T cell receptor (beta chain) is drawn from a study of identifying expanded T cells in peripheral blood. General study results and limits: Variance in clone template counts between approximately two-week samples significantly increased with total template count across all healthy donors. Over two and four weeks, about 16 and 19 clones changed, versus more than 1 between replicates.

The CDR3 runs to 11 residues. Trimming removed 7 bases from V and 7 bases from J, with 14 bases in between. Germline V gives CDR1 DFQATT, CDR2 SNEGSKA (reference sequence). Turning to this clone: Its target is unknown.

No infections or other immune events were documented during collection. Only in-frame clones appear in the TCRdb table, and some are missing; sequencing was by immunoSEQ multiplex PCR. The sample includes around 100,000 clones, approximately 90% of them seen just once. The source of this sequence is a person between 18 and 69 years old in good health. This rearrangement joins TRBV20-1 to TRBJ2-7; D gene unclear. Sequenced material: blood. The CDR3 DNA sequence: TGCAGTGGGAGAATCGTACGGGAGCAGTACTTC. Amino acid sequence: CSGRIVREQYF.